Following are 27 T cell receptor beta chains from one sample sequenced in a study of regulatory T cells in long-lasting Graves disease. Both iRepertoire HTBI primers and Arm-PCR of CDR3 regions were used to build the TCR beta libraries. TCRdb itself ran the multiplex PCR reads through MiXCR, one entry per CDR3 protein. The top ten hold 7.8% of the sample, which has fewer than 450,000 distinct CDR3 sequences, about 15% seen once. Specified time point: newly diagnosed GD, antithyroid drugs for less than 3 months. RNA from PBMCs was the source of the TCR library. These data also formed part of another study, on T cells in Graves' hyperthyroidism and ophthalmopathy.

Sequenced material: peripheral blood mononuclear cells (PBMCs), taken at new diagnosis, from a patient treated with antithyroid drugs. These receptors were obtained from a woman between 35 and 50 years old with Graves disease.

This clonotype showed up just a few times. The V and J genes are TRBV3-1 and TRBJ2-7; 12 bases align to TRBD2. Germline loops: CDR1 LGHDT, CDR2 YNNKEL (reference sequence). This CDR3 contains 18 residues. With V trimmed by 1 base and J by 0 bases, 7 bases remained unmatched. CDR3: CASSQVGLAGLFSYEQYF. The CDR3 DNA is TGTGCCAGCAGCCAAGTGGGACTAGCGGGTCTCTTCTCCTACGAGCAGTACTTC.

The sample holds many counts of this clonotype. The chain is built from TRBV10-3 and TRBJ2-3; D ambiguous. CDR1 and CDR2 from the germline V gene are ENHRY and SYGVKD. The CDR3 runs to 13 residues. The V end lost 8 bases, the J end lost 0 bases, and 9 bases lay between the germline ends. CDR3 loop: CAIDRGSTDTQYF. The CDR3 DNA is TGTGCCATCGATCGTGGGAGCACAGATACGCAGTATTTT.

This clonotype has ten or more counts. CDR3 sequence (DNA): TGTGCCAGCAGTTTGGGGGACAGTACTGAAGCTTTCTTT. Its translation is CASSLGDSTEAFF. The rearrangement links TRBV27 to TRBJ1-1, with TRBD1 matching 7 bases. The length of the CDR3 is 13 residues. J gave up 5 bases and V 3 bases, and 3 bases lay outside the gene matches. Germline V gene data show CDR1 as MNHEY and CDR2 as SMNVEV (reference sequence).

Turning to this clonotype: It may be a read error: a sequence one base away is much more abundant. This chain joins TRBV19 and TRBJ1-1; 8 positions agree with TRBD1. J was trimmed by 5 bases and V by 4 bases; bases with no gene match: 3. Germline values: CDR1 LNHDA, CDR2 SQIVND (reference sequence). This CDR3 is built from 13 residues. CDR3 in amino acids: CASSNNRGTEAFF. The CDR3 DNA reads TGTGCCAGTAGTAACAACAGGGGGACTGAAGCTTTCTTT.

This clonotype was observed many times. For the CDR3, the DNA is TGTGCCAGCAGTTTATTGGCCGCCGGGGAGACCCAGTACTTC. Its translation is CASSLLAAGETQYF. The chain couples TRBV27 to TRBJ2-5; D uncertain. With 1 base removed from V and 5 bases from J, the gap between germline ends came to 11 bases. CDR1 and CDR2 from the germline V gene are MNHEY and SMNVEV (reference sequence). The CDR3 covers 14 residues.

The chain recombines TRBV19 with TRBJ2-6; D is ambiguous. Per the germline V gene, CDR1 is LNHDA and CDR2 is SQIVND (reference sequence). This CDR3 has 15 amino acids. V gave up 5 bases and J gave up 0 bases, with 8 bases separating them. CDR3 DNA: TGTGCCAGTAGTGGGATTTTCTCTGGGGCCAACGTCCTGACTTTC. The encoded protein is CASSGIFSGANVLTF.

About this clonotype itself: The germline gene is not matched at one end of the junction; a read error may be the cause. This chain links TRBV28 with TRBJ1-1; 8 bases match TRBD1. Per germline, CDR1 MDHEN and CDR2 SYDVKM. The CDR3 length is 13 residues. The CDR3 reads CAGRGQGDTEAFF. CDR3 sequence (DNA): TGTGCCGGCAGAGGACAGGGAGACACTGAAGCTTTCTTT.

This clonotype was counted at least ten times. J is TRBJ2-7 and V is TRBV2; 7 nucleotides line up with TRBD2. CDR3 size: 15 residues. Germline loops: CDR1 SNHLY, CDR2 FYNNEI. The V and J ends lost 10 bases and 0 bases, in that order; junction bases with no gene match: 12. The CDR3 sequence is CAILRKSGNSYEQYF. The DNA of the CDR3 is TGTGCCATTTTGAGGAAAAGCGGGAACTCCTACGAGCAGTACTTC.

This clonotype was counted many times. The chain's CDR3 is CASSRGRRGRSYNEQFF. The CDR3 DNA sequence: TGTGCCAGCAGCCGGGGAAGGCGGGGCCGCTCCTACAATGAGCAGTTCTTC. The rearrangement uses TRBV3-1 and TRBJ2-1; D possibly corresponds to TRBD2 (6 bases). The CDR3 extends over 17 amino acids. With 4 bases removed from V and 0 bases from J, the gap between germline ends came to 16 bases. Germline CDR1 LGHDT, CDR2 YNNKEL (reference sequence).

This clonotype was seen at least ten times. This sequence joins TRBV19 and TRBJ1-6; D gene uncertain. Trimming shortened V by 1 base and J by 5 bases, and 6 bases separated the two germline ends. The length of the CDR3 is 14 residues. Germline V gene data show CDR1 as LNHDA and CDR2 as SQIVND (reference sequence). In nucleotides, the CDR3 is TGTGCCAGTAGTATAGTGGCGGATAATTCACCCCTCCACTTT. Its translation is CASSIVADNSPLHF.

The chain links TRBV12-5 to TRBJ2-5; D is undetermined. The CDR3 is 12 residues long. Between the trimmed V and J ends, which lost 0 bases and 5 bases, there was a span of 4 bases. The V gene's germline CDR1 is LGHNT and CDR2 FRNRAP. The CDR3 region has the DNA TGTGCTAGTGGTTTGGTCAGGGAGACCCAGTACTTC. As protein: CASGLVRETQYF.

V and J are TRBV6-5 and TRBJ2-6; TRBD1 matches 7 bases. The germline V gene encodes CDR1 MNHEY and CDR2 SVGAGI. V shed 2 bases, J shed 2 bases, and the junction held 6 bases outside the gene matches. This CDR3 is 17 amino acids long. The chain's CDR3 is CASSYLKTGPGANVLTF. CDR3 DNA sequence: TGTGCCAGCAGTTACCTGAAGACAGGGCCTGGGGCCAACGTCCTGACTTTC.

This sequence joins TRBV20-1 and TRBJ2-7, with D possibly being TRBD1 or TRBD2 (5 bases each). The CDR3 is made up of 14 amino acids. Germline V CDR1 and CDR2: DFQATT, SNEGSKA (reference sequence). V was trimmed by 1 base and J by 3 bases, leaving 13 bases between them. The CDR3 region is CSARVGAEGYEQYF. As DNA, the CDR3 is TGCAGTGCTAGAGTTGGGGCCGAGGGCTACGAGCAGTACTTC.

This clonotype was seen a few times. The V call is TRBV7-2, the J call TRBJ2-1; the match to TRBD1 covers 10 bases. Germline V gene sequence: CDR1 SGHTA, CDR2 FQGNSA. The CDR3 has 18 residues. V dropped 6 bases and J dropped 4; count of bases not matched to a gene: 15. The CDR3 DNA sequence: TGTGCCAGCAGTTTGACAGGGGGCACCGGGAGAGGGTACAATGAGCAGTTCTTC. Translation gives CASSLTGGTGRGYNEQFF.

This clonotype was seen ten or more times. The J gene is TRBJ1-5, the V gene TRBV2, with D uncertain. Germline lookup yields CDR1 SNHLY and CDR2 FYNNEI. The CDR3 totals 14 residues. The V end was cut by 7 bases, the J end by 0 bases, with 10 bases between. CDR3 sequence: CASTAGGSNQPQHF. As DNA, the CDR3 is TGTGCCAGCACTGCCGGCGGTAGCAATCAGCCCCAGCATTTT.

This clonotype was detected ten times or more. This sequence joins TRBV20-1 and TRBJ1-1; tentatively, D is TRBD1 (6 bases). This CDR3 comprises 14 residues. Germline lookup yields CDR1 DFQATT and CDR2 SNEGSKA (reference sequence). Trimming took off 5 bases at V and 0 bases at J, with 13 bases between the two ends. This CDR3 is CSAADSPMNTEAFF. Written as DNA, the CDR3 is TGCAGTGCTGCGGACAGCCCGATGAACACTGAAGCTTTCTTT.

This clonotype came up many times. The CDR3, as DNA: TGTGCCTGGAGTGTAGTAGCGGGAGTCACAGATACGCAGTATTTT. Translating it yields CAWSVVAGVTDTQYF. This chain links TRBV30 with TRBJ2-3; 9 bases are a match to TRBD2. This CDR3 region has 15 residues. CDR1 and CDR2 from the germline V gene are GTSNPN and SVGIG (reference sequence). The ends lost 0 bases at V and 2 bases at J; junction bases unmatched: 3.

The V call is TRBV7-8, the J call TRBJ1-3, with no clear D. The V gene lost 5 bases and the J gene lost 2 bases, with 16 bases spanning the gap. This CDR3 spans 16 amino acids. Germline CDR1 is SGHVS and CDR2 is FQNEAQ. The CDR3 loop is CASSPSTSSPGNTIYF. Here the CDR3 DNA reads TGTGCCAGCAGCCCTTCGACCAGTAGTCCTGGAAACACCATATATTTT.

The gene calls are TRBV5-1 and TRBJ1-1; no firm D call. The CDR3 has 13 residues. Trimming removed 7 bases at V and 1 base at J, with 11 bases between. Germline CDR1 is SGHRS and CDR2 is YFSETQ. The CDR3 spells CASQLGGNTEAFF. The CDR3 nucleotides are TGCGCCAGCCAACTTGGTGGGAACACTGAAGCTTTCTTT.

The chain couples TRBV7-8 to TRBJ1-2; possibly TRBD1 for D (6 bases). The V and J ends lost 4 bases and 7 bases respectively, with 16 bases between them. The CDR3 sequence is 14 residues long. The germline gives CDR1 SGHVS, CDR2 FQNEAQ. CDR3 DNA: TGTGCCAGCAGCTCGGGGGGCAGGGCGGGTGGCTACACCTTC. Its protein is CASSSGGRAGGYTF. Full variable domain (missing parts from reference TRBV7-8 and TRBJ1-2): GAGVSQSPRYKVAKRGQDVALRCDPISGHVSLFWYQQALGQGPEFLTYFQNEAQLDKSGLPSDRFFAERPEGSVSTLKIQRTQQEDSAVYLCASSSGGRAGGYTFGSGTRLTVV.

In this sample, this clonotype turned up many times. The rearrangement joins TRBV6-2 or TRBV6-3 to TRBJ1-1; D gene ambiguous. Germline-derived CDR1 and CDR2 are MNHEY and SVGEGT. The V end lost 6 bases, the J end lost 1 base, and 18 bases lay between the germline ends. This CDR3 contains 16 residues. CDR3 nucleotides: TGTGCCAGCAGACCCGGGCGAAAAAGTGGGAACACTGAAGCTTTCTTT. Encoded protein: CASRPGRKSGNTEAFF.

This clonotype appeared many times. This sequence joins TRBV5-1 and TRBJ2-1, with TRBD1 identical over 7 bases. This CDR3 region has 16 residues. With V trimmed by 0 bases and J by 5 bases, 8 bases remained unmatched. Germline V gene sequence: CDR1 SGHRS, CDR2 YFSETQ. DNA for the CDR3: TGCGCCAGCAGCTTGGTTGGTAGGGGGCTCGACAATGAGCAGTTCTTC. Its translation is CASSLVGRGLDNEQFF.

This clonotype was counted many times. The V call is TRBV6-1, the J call TRBJ2-7; 10 nucleotides agree with TRBD1. Trimming at V came to 8 bases and at J to 2 bases, leaving 9 bases not matched to a gene. The CDR3 consists of 15 residues. Germline V gives CDR1 MNHNS, CDR2 SASEGT. The DNA for the CDR3 is TGTGCCAGCTCCGACAGGGACAGGGGCCCCTACGAGCAGTACTTC. It specifies CASSDRDRGPYEQYF.

Concerning this clonotype itself: This likely traces to a read error, being one base from a far larger clone. The chain joins TRBV11-2 to TRBJ2-1; 11 bases agree with TRBD2. In germline, CDR1 is SGHAT, CDR2 FQNNGV. This CDR3 contains 16 residues. The DNA of the CDR3 is TGTGCCAGCAGCAACCGTAGCGGGAGGGCGAGTGAGACCCAGCACTTC. Its protein is CASSNRSGRASETQHF.

The chain combines TRBV3-1 with TRBJ1-1; possible D gene TRBD1, 5 bases. Germline V gene data show CDR1 as LGHDT and CDR2 as YNNKEL (reference sequence). Trimming cost V 4 bases and J 4 bases, with 19 bases left between them. The CDR3 is 16 amino acids. CDR3: CASSLTASSSGTEAFF. The CDR3 region has the DNA TGTGCCAGCAGCCTGACAGCCTCCTCCTCGGGCACTGAAGCTTTCTTT.

This chain uses TRBV3-1 with TRBJ2-1; possibly TRBD2 for D (5 bases). The V gene lost 4 bases and the J gene lost 8 bases, with 12 bases spanning the gap. The CDR3 loop spans 13 amino acids. Germline CDR1 reads LGHDT; CDR2 reads YNNKEL (reference sequence). The CDR3 coding sequence is TGTGCCAGCAGCCCAGACTATTTTGATGAGCAGTTCTTC. As protein: CASSPDYFDEQFF.

The V call is TRBV7-9, the J call TRBJ2-1, with 8 bases matching TRBD2. J was trimmed by 4 bases and V by 1 base; bases with no gene match: 3. Per the germline V gene, CDR1 is SEHNR and CDR2 is FQNEAQ (reference sequence). The CDR3 is 15 residues long. Here the CDR3 reads CASSLGAGVYNEQFF. CDR3 nucleotides: TGTGCCAGCAGCTTAGGAGCGGGAGTGTACAATGAGCAGTTCTTC.